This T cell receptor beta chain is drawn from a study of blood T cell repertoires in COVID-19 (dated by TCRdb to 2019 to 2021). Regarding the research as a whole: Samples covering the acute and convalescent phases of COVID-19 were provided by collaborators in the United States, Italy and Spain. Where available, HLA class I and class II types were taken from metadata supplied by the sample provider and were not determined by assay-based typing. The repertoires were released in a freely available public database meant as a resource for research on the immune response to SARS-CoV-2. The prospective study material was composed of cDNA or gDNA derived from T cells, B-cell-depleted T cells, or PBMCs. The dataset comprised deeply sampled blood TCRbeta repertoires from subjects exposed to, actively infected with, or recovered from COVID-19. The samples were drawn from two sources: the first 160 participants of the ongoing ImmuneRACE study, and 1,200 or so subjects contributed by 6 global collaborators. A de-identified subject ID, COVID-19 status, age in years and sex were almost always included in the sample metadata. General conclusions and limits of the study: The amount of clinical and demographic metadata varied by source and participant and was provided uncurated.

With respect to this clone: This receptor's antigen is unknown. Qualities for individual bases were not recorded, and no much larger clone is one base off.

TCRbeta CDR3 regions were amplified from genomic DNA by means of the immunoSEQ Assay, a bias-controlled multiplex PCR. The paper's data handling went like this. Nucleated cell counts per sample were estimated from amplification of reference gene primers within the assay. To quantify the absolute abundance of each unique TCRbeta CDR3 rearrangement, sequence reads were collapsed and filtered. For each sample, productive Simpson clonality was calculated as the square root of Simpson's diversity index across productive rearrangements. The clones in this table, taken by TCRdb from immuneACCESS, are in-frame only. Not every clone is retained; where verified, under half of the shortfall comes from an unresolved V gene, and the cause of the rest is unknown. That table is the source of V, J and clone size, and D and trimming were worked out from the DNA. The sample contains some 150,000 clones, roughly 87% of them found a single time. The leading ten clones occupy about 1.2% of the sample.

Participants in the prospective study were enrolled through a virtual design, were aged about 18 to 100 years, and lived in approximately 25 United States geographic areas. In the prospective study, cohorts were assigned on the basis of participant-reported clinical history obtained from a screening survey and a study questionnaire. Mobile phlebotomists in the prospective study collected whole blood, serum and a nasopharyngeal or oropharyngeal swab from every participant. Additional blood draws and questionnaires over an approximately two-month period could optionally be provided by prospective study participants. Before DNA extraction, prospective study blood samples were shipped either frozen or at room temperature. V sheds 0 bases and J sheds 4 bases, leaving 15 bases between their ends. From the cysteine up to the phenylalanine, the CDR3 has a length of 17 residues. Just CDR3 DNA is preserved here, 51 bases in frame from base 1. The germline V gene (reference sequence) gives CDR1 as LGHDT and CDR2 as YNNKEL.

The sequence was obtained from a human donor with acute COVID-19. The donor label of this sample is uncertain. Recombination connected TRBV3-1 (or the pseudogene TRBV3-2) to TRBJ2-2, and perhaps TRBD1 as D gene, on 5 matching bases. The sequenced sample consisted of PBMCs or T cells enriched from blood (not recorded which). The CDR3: CASSQDRFRVPTGELFF. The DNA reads TGTGCCAGCAGCCAAGATAGATTCAGGGTACCCACCGGGGAGCTGTTTTTT.